The rows below give T cell receptor beta chains drawn from one sample of a study of response to subunit inactivated influenza vaccine. In TCRdb, the RT-PCR reads were re-called with MiXCR into one record per CDR3 protein. The sample lists 500,000 to 600,000 distinct CDR3 sequences, approximately 11% occurring once. The data were also submitted as part of a second study, on T cells expressing NK-cell markers.

Material: PBMCs from blood, obtained on the day of vaccination. Receptors were obtained from a man aged 45-65 years who received an inactivated influenza vaccine. Both conserved end residues are part of each CDR3. The order of the fields is J gene, clone size, V gene, D gene, CDR3 DNA, CDR3 protein. D genes are given only for firm matches. Clone size is shown for a subset of rows, as once, few, many or a class of expanded clone.

TRBJ2-2,many,TRBV27,NA,TGTGCCAGCAGTTTAATAGGGGCGGGCGGGGAGCTGTTTTTT,CASSLIGAGGELFF
TRBJ1-1,NA,TRBV10-3,NA,TGTGCCATCAGTAACCCACCCACTGAAGCTTTCTTT,CAISNPPTEAFF
TRBJ1-5,NA,TRBV4-2,TRBD1,TGTGCCAGCAGCCAAGACCGGGACAGGGGTCAGCCCCAGCATTTT,CASSQDRDRGQPQHF
TRBJ2-1,many,TRBV27,NA,TGTGCCAGCAGTCAGACATCTGGGTCCTACAATGAGCAGTTCTTC,CASSQTSGSYNEQFF
TRBJ2-1,few,TRBV4-3,TRBD2,TGCGCCAGCAGCCAAGATAGACTAGCGGGAGGGCCTGGCTACAATGAGCAGTTCTTC,CASSQDRLAGGPGYNEQFF
TRBJ2-7,NA,TRBV28,NA,TGTGCCAGCAGTGAGGAGGGCTCCTACGAGCAGTACTTC,CASSEEGSYEQYF
TRBJ2-2,few,TRBV5-6,TRBD1,TGTGCCAGCAGCTTGGGCGACAGGGGTAGGGCCGGGGAGCTGTTTTTT,CASSLGDRGRAGELFF
TRBJ2-1,NA,TRBV7-8,NA,TGTGCCAGCAGCGGGAGTCCCCCAAGCTCCTACAATGAGCAGTTCTTC,CASSGSPPSSYNEQFF
TRBJ2-7,NA,TRBV29-1,NA,TGCAGCGTCAGTATTAGGGGCTACGAGCAGTACTTC,CSVSIRGYEQYF
TRBJ1-2,few,TRBV12-3/TRBV12-4,NA,TGTGCCAGCAGTTTAGATGGGTCTTCTAACTATGGCTACACCTTC,CASSLDGSSNYGYTF
TRBJ2-1,few,TRBV6-5,NA,TGTGCCAGCAGTTCCTGGCGGGATGGGCCTTACAATGAGCAGTTCTTC,CASSSWRDGPYNEQFF
TRBJ2-1,few,TRBV6-1,TRBD2,TGTGCCAGCAGGGCGGGGGGGCTGTACAATGAGCAGTTCTTC,CASRAGGLYNEQFF
TRBJ1-6,NA,TRBV6-5,NA,TGTGCCAGCAGAAGGGTTAATTCACCCCTCCACTTT,CASRRVNSPLHF
TRBJ2-7,few,TRBV30,NA,TGTGCCTGGAGTGTACAGTGGCAGGGAGCTACGGAGCAGTACTTC,CAWSVQWQGATEQYF
TRBJ2-1,NA,TRBV2,TRBD2,TGTGCCAGCAGTGAACTACGACTAGCGGGAAGTTACAATGAGCAGTTCTTC,CASSELRLAGSYNEQFF
TRBJ2-1,NA,TRBV10-1,NA,TGCGCCAGCAGTGAGGGCCGTCTGGCCCGGCAGTTCTTC,CASSEGRLARQFF
TRBJ2-4,NA,TRBV5-6,TRBD1,TGTGCCAGCAGCTCGGACAGGGTCTTTCAGTACTTC,CASSSDRVFQYF
TRBJ2-3,NA,TRBV11-1,NA,TGTGCCAGCAGCTTAGGGCAGGTTCAGACAGATACGCAGTATTTT,CASSLGQVQTDTQYF
TRBJ1-3,few,TRBV7-9,NA,TGTGCCAGCAGCTTATCCCCAAACACCATATATTTT,CASSLSPNTIYF
TRBJ2-7,many,TRBV6-1,TRBD1,TGTGCCAGCAGCGGGTACGGGTATTCGGGACAGGGGGCCTACGAGCAGTACTTC,CASSGYGYSGQGAYEQYF
TRBJ1-6,NA,TRBV20-1,TRBD1,TGCAGGAAGGACAGGTCAAATAATAATTCACCCCTCCACTTT,CRKDRSNNNSPLHF
TRBJ2-1,many,TRBV5-1,TRBD1,TGCGCCAGCAGCTTGGTGGACAGGGGAATCAATGAGCAGTTCTTC,CASSLVDRGINEQFF
TRBJ1-5,few,TRBV25-1,NA,TGTGCCAGCAGTCATCTTAGCAATCAGCCCCAGCATTTT,CASSHLSNQPQHF
TRBJ1-4,NA,TRBV15,TRBD1,TGTGCCACCAGCCCCCCCCAATGGGACAGGGGAGGTGAAAAACTGTTTTTT,CATSPPQWDRGGEKLFF
TRBJ2-1,NA,TRBV6-5,TRBD2,TGTGCCAGCAGTTACTCCTCCATAACTAGCGGCTCCTACAATGAGCAGTTCTTC,CASSYSSITSGSYNEQFF
TRBJ2-7,NA,TRBV28,TRBD1,TGTGCCAGCAGTTTAACAGGACAGGGGGCCTACGAGCAGTACTTC,CASSLTGQGAYEQYF
TRBJ1-1,NA,TRBV7-9,NA,TGTGCCAGCAGCTTAGTCGGATCGCTAGGTGAAGCTTTCTTT,CASSLVGSLGEAFF
TRBJ2-7,few,TRBV6-1,NA,TGTGCCAGCAGCTCCGGGACAATCTACGAGCAGTACTTC,CASSSGTIYEQYF
TRBJ2-3,NA,TRBV7-8,NA,TGTGCCAGCAGCCGCCAGGTTTCAGATACGCAGTATTTT,CASSRQVSDTQYF
TRBJ2-5,NA,TRBV18,NA,TGTGCCAGCTCACCACCGGTGGGATCCGAAGAGACCCAGTACTTC,CASSPPVGSEETQYF
TRBJ1-1,few,TRBV20-1,TRBD1,TGCAGTGCTCCGGACAGGGCCTACGGAGCTTTCTTT,CSAPDRAYGAFF
TRBJ1-2,NA,TRBV12-3/TRBV12-4,NA,TGTGCCAGCAGTTTTCGAGACACTACGTCCTATGGCTACACCTTC,CASSFRDTTSYGYTF
TRBJ2-7,NA,TRBV10-3,NA,TGTGCCATCAGTGGAATTAGCTCCTACGAGCAGTACTTC,CAISGISSYEQYF
TRBJ1-2,few,TRBV12-3/TRBV12-4,NA,TGTGCCAGCAGTTTTAGTCTGTGGGACCTTGGCTACACCTTC,CASSFSLWDLGYTF
TRBJ2-1,many,TRBV19,TRBD2,TGTGCCAGTAGTATTGGGACTAGCGGCACCTCCTACAATGAGCAGTTCTTC,CASSIGTSGTSYNEQFF
TRBJ2-2,many,TRBV29-1,NA,TGCAGCGTTAAATTAGGGGGAATCACCGGGGAGCTGTTTTTT,CSVKLGGITGELFF
TRBJ2-3,NA,TRBV7-2,NA,TGTGCCAGCAGCTCTGACGGAGGGTATACGCAGTATTTT,CASSSDGGYTQYF
TRBJ2-5,few,TRBV5-1,TRBD2,TGCGCCAGCAGCCCCTGGACTAGCGGGGGCCAAGAGACCCAGTACTTC,CASSPWTSGGQETQYF
TRBJ2-7,few,TRBV4-3,NA,TGCGCCAGCAGCCAAGATCCAGCGGGCGTCTACGAGCAGTACTTC,CASSQDPAGVYEQYF
TRBJ2-1,few,TRBV5-1,NA,TGCGCCAGCAGCTTGGTCCCCTCGGGCCATGAGCAGTTCTTC,CASSLVPSGHEQFF
TRBJ2-1,NA,TRBV20-1,TRBD2,TGCAGTGCCGTAGTAGCGGGGCAGCTAAATGAGCAGTTCTTC,CSAVVAGQLNEQFF
TRBJ1-5,many,TRBV12-3/TRBV12-4,TRBD1,TGTGCCAGCAGCCTTGGACAGGGGTATCAGCCCCAGCATTTT,CASSLGQGYQPQHF
TRBJ1-4,NA,TRBV7-9,NA,TGTGCCAGCAGCTTAGGGAGATCCTCGGCTGAAAAACTGTTTTTT,CASSLGRSSAEKLFF
TRBJ2-1,few,TRBV20-1,NA,TGCAGTGCTAGAGATGGCCAGGGGTCGGGCAATGAGCAGTTCTTC,CSARDGQGSGNEQFF
TRBJ2-4,NA,TRBV9,TRBD1,TGTGCCAGCAGCCAACAGGGGGCGTCGGACATTCAGTACTTC,CASSQQGASDIQYF
TRBJ2-7,NA,TRBV11-3,NA,TGTGCCAGCAGCTCCGAAGCCGGGCCCTACGAGCAGTACTTC,CASSSEAGPYEQYF
TRBJ1-1,NA,TRBV7-9,NA,TGTGCCAGCAGCTCAACTGGACAGGAAGCTTTCTTT,CASSSTGQEAFF
TRBJ2-5,few,TRBV20-1,TRBD2,TGCAGTGCTAGAGATCTAGTCGGGGCTAGCGGCTTACAAGAGACCCAGTACTTC,CSARDLVGASGLQETQYF
TRBJ2-3,few,TRBV12-3/TRBV12-4,NA,TGTGCCAGCAGTAGTATGGTGGGACCGGCCACAGATACGCAGTATTTT,CASSSMVGPATDTQYF
TRBJ2-1,few,TRBV6-5,NA,TGTGCCAGCAGTTACTCGCTAGCGCGCGGCAATGAGCAGTTCTTC,CASSYSLARGNEQFF
TRBJ2-2,few,TRBV27,TRBD1,TGTGCCAGCAGTTCGGGACAGTTCACCGGGGAGCTGTTTTTT,CASSSGQFTGELFF
TRBJ2-3,few,TRBV7-2,TRBD1,TGTGCCAGCAGCTTGGGACAGCTAAGAGGAGATACGCAGTATTTT,CASSLGQLRGDTQYF
TRBJ2-3,few,TRBV11-2,TRBD2,TGTGCCAGCAGCTTAGTGGGGGACTACCTCAACACAGATACGCAGTATTTT,CASSLVGDYLNTDTQYF
TRBJ2-7,NA,TRBV14,NA,TGTGCCAGCAGCCAATCGGAGCACTACGAGCAGTACTTC,CASSQSEHYEQYF